The subject of this entry is one T cell receptor (beta chain). Trimming at V came to 6 bases and at J to 2 bases, leaving 5 bases not matched to a gene. The CDR3 has 14 amino acids. Germline values: CDR1 KGHSH, CDR2 LQKENI. This entry is derived from a study of blood T cell repertoires in COVID-19. At the level of the study: Both acute and convalescent COVID-19 samples were obtained from the United States, Italy and Spain. T cells, B-cell-depleted T cells, or PBMCs supplied cDNA or gDNA.

Libraries were prepared by immunoSEQ multiplex PCR; TCRdb keeps only in-frame clonotypes and omits some of them. The table records around 100,000 clones, about nine tenths of them present only once. The specimen was peripheral blood. The source of this sequence is a man aged 50 or older with acute or convalescent COVID-19. J is TRBJ2-7 and V is TRBV18; TRBD1 matches at 9 bases. This CDR3 reads CASSPGDRAYEQYF. The CDR3 nucleotides are TGTGCCAGCTCCCCCGGGGACAGGGCCTACGAGCAGTACTTC.